This T cell receptor (beta chain) is from a study of T-cell reconstitution after alpha-beta-depleted transplantation in children. Germline assignment: CDR1 SEHNR and CDR2 FQNEAQ (reference sequence). The junction had 8 bases not matched to a gene; V was cut back by 5 bases and J by 7 bases. The CDR3 consists of 14 residues. TCRbeta library preparation incorporated unique molecular identifiers. MiXCR, run by TCRdb on the PCR reads, gives a single entry per CDR3 protein. The sample holds hundreds of thousands of distinct CDR3 sequences, approximately 15% seen once. This clonotype was counted only a few times.

This rearrangement joins TRBV7-9 to TRBJ2-7; 10 nucleotides line up with TRBD1. This TCR came from a human donor who donated a stem cell graft to a child with acute myeloid leukemia. The sample was PBMCs from the stem cell graft donor, taken from the stem cell graft. Written as DNA, the CDR3 is TGTGCCAGCAGCCCACGAAGGGGACAGGGGGAGCAGTACTTC. Its protein product is CASSPRRGQGEQYF.